This is a list of T cell receptor beta chains from one sample in a study of OX40 agonist ivuxolimab in advanced cancers. The repertoire was sequenced with immunoSEQ multiplex PCR; TCRdb's copy has only in-frame clones and lacks some. The table lists some 59,000 clones, approximately 90% of them singletons, with 15% to 20% in the top ten. Sequenced here: CD4+ or CD8+ T cells sorted from blood, sampled in a trial of the OX40 agonist ivuxolimab. These TCRs come from an adult with an advanced solid tumor such as melanoma, head and neck, liver or kidney cancer. The CDR3 runs from the conserved cysteine through the conserved F or W. The D gene is left open where the match is weak. A clone size is listed for some rows: how often the clone was seen (once, few, many), or a class if it is expanded.

clone size	V gene	D gene	J gene	CDR3 DNA	CDR3 protein
-	TRBV18	-	TRBJ2-7	TGTGCCAGCTCACCGGGCGGAGGGTTATCCTACGAGCAGTACTTC	CASSPGGGLSYEQYF
-	TRBV7-2	TRBD1	TRBJ1-5	TGTGCCAGCAGCCCCCCCGGGGACAGGGGGCACCTGGGAGATCAGCCCCAGCATTTT	CASSPPGDRGHLGDQPQHF
few	TRBV7-9	-	TRBJ1-1	TGTGCCAGCAAGACAGTGAACACTGAAGCTTTCTTT	CASKTVNTEAFF
-	TRBV18	-	TRBJ1-4	TGTGCCAGCGTTCGGACAGCCCCTAATGAAAAACTGTTTTTT	CASVRTAPNEKLFF
-	TRBV4-1	-	TRBJ2-2	TGCGCCAGCAGCCAAGGCCAGGGGCCGGTCGGGGAGCTGTTTTTT	CASSQGQGPVGELFF
-	TRBV7-9	-	TRBJ2-3	TGTGCCAGCAGCGCACGGGGTAGCGGCATTAGCACAGATACGCAGTATTTT	CASSARGSGISTDTQYF
-	TRBV7-9	-	TRBJ1-2	TGTGCCAGCAGCAAGACACTAGGACAGTTGGACTATGGCTACACCTTC	CASSKTLGQLDYGYTF
few	TRBV27	-	TRBJ2-7	TGTGCCAGCAGTTTATCAGGAGAGCAGTACTTC	CASSLSGEQYF
-	TRBV29-1	-	TRBJ2-3	TGCAGCGTTGGGCACACGGCAGATACGCAGTATTTT	CSVGHTADTQYF
-	TRBV5-4	TRBD2	TRBJ2-3	TGTGCCAGCAGCCTTACGTTAGCGGGAGGGACAGATACGCAGTATTTT	CASSLTLAGGTDTQYF
few	TRBV6-5	-	TRBJ2-3	TGTGCCAGCAGTTACAGAGGGTTTGCGGGCGCAGATACGCAGTATTTT	CASSYRGFAGADTQYF
-	TRBV6-1	-	TRBJ1-6	TGTGCCAGCAGTGACAGGGCAAATTCACCCCTCCACTTT	CASSDRANSPLHF
-	TRBV19	-	TRBJ1-2	TGTGCCAGTAGTCCCGGGACCTTTATCTATGGCTACACCTTC	CASSPGTFIYGYTF
-	TRBV13	TRBD1	TRBJ1-2	TGTGCCAGCAGTTGGGACAGTAACTATGGCTACACCTTC	CASSWDSNYGYTF
few	TRBV28	-	TRBJ2-7	TGTGCCAGCAGCCCTCCACGGTACGAGCAGTACTTC	CASSPPRYEQYF
-	TRBV9	TRBD2	TRBJ2-1	TGTGCCAGCAGCCCTAGAAGTTCCCGGGAGGGGCCCTACAATGAGCAGTTCTTC	CASSPRSSREGPYNEQFF
once	TRBV6-6	TRBD1	TRBJ1-2	TGTGCCAGCAAGGGATACGGACAGGGCGGCTACACCTTC	CASKGYGQGGYTF
once	TRBV28	-	TRBJ1-5	TGTGCCAGCAGTTTAAGTGCTTTCAATCAGCCCCAGCATTTT	CASSLSAFNQPQHF
-	TRBV11-3	TRBD2	TRBJ2-3	TGTGCCAGCAGCTCCAGGACTAGCGGGACCACAGATACGCAGTATTTT	CASSSRTSGTTDTQYF
-	TRBV5-6	-	TRBJ1-1	TGTGCCAGCAGCTTGTATTGGTTGGTGGACACTGAAGCTTTCTTT	CASSLYWLVDTEAFF
-	TRBV9	TRBD1	TRBJ2-1	TGTGCCAGCAGCAACGGACAGGGTGGACCCTACAATGAGCAGTTCTTC	CASSNGQGGPYNEQFF
-	TRBV5-4	-	TRBJ2-3	TGTACCCACCGGGCAGATACGCAGTATTTT	CTHRADTQYF
-	TRBV28	TRBD2	TRBJ2-3	TGTGCCAGCAGCACCCCGGCTAGCGGGGGACCCACAGATACGCAGTATTTT	CASSTPASGGPTDTQYF
-	TRBV7-9	TRBD1	TRBJ1-6	TGTGCCAGCAGCCCGGGACAGGGAGGTTCACCCCTCCACTTT	CASSPGQGGSPLHF
few	TRBV11-3	-	TRBJ2-2	TGTGCCAGCAGCTTAGACCCGGGACGGACCGGGGAGCTGTTTTTT	CASSLDPGRTGELFF
-	TRBV6-5	TRBD2	TRBJ2-3	TGTGCCAGCAGGAAGGGACTAGCGGGGGTCGATACGCAGTATTTT	CASRKGLAGVDTQYF
-	TRBV6-5	TRBD1	TRBJ2-5	TGTGCCAGCAGTTACTTGGACAGGCCACAAGAGACCCAGTACTTC	CASSYLDRPQETQYF
once	TRBV5-6	-	TRBJ1-1	TGTGCCAGCAGGCGAACAGGGAACACTGAAGCTTTCTTT	CASRRTGNTEAFF
-	TRBV7-8	-	TRBJ1-5	TGTGCCAGCAGCTTAGCGCGGGCAGTATATAGCAATCAGCCCCAGCATTTT	CASSLARAVYSNQPQHF
-	TRBV5-1	-	TRBJ2-5	TGCGCCAGCAGCCCACAGACAGGTGGGGAGACCCAGTACTTC	CASSPQTGGETQYF
-	TRBV28	TRBD1	TRBJ2-7	TGTGCCAGCAGAATACAGGGGGAAAACCTCCTCGAGCAGTACTTC	CASRIQGENLLEQYF
once	TRBV10-3	TRBD2	TRBJ2-3	TGTGCCATCAGTGATACCCAAAGTGGGAGGGGCACAGATACGCAGTATTTT	CAISDTQSGRGTDTQYF
-	TRBV7-9	TRBD1	TRBJ1-1	TGTGCCAGCAGCTTAGACACCGCGTACTACAGGGGAATGAACACTGAAGCTTTCTTT	CASSLDTAYYRGMNTEAFF
few	TRBV7-6	-	TRBJ1-1	TGTGCCAGCAGCTTAGGGCAACAGCAGAAAGCTTTCTTT	CASSLGQQQKAFF
-	TRBV6-6	-	TRBJ2-7	TGTGCCAGCAGTGACTCTGACAGTGGCTACGAGCAGTACTTC	CASSDSDSGYEQYF
once	TRBV6-1	-	TRBJ1-4	TGTGCCAGCAGAGACAGGCCGTTTGATGAAAAACTGTTTTTT	CASRDRPFDEKLFF
-	TRBV25-1	TRBD2	TRBJ2-7	TGTGCCAGCGAGGGAGGCGGGAGCTCCTACGAGCAGTACTTC	CASEGGGSSYEQYF
-	TRBV11-2	-	TRBJ2-1	TGTGCCAGCAGACCGCAAACCATGTCCCCTGAGCAGTTCTTC	CASRPQTMSPEQFF
-	TRBV6-5	-	TRBJ2-2	TGTGCCAGCAAGGGCACGAACACCGGGGAGCTGTTTTTT	CASKGTNTGELFF
many	TRBV30	-	TRBJ1-1	TGTGCCTGGAGGGCTCCAGGCAGGAACACTGAAGCTTTCTTT	CAWRAPGRNTEAFF
-	TRBV6-6	-	TRBJ1-5	TGTGCCAGCAGTTTTTCGGATCAGCCCCAGCATTTT	CASSFSDQPQHF
many	TRBV5-6	-	TRBJ1-4	TGTGCCAGCAGCTACACCTCGGGGGGTGCAACTAATGAAAAACTGTTTTTT	CASSYTSGGATNEKLFF
-	TRBV5-1	-	TRBJ1-1	TGCGCCAGCAGCCAAAGGGATGGCACTGAAGCTTTCTTT	CASSQRDGTEAFF
-	TRBV30	TRBD2	TRBJ2-4	TGTGCCTGGAGTGTTCCCCCAGGACTAGCGGGATCGTTGGGCAAAAACATTCAGTACTTC	CAWSVPPGLAGSLGKNIQYF
-	TRBV7-3	-	TRBJ2-5	TGTGCCAGCAGCGTAGACTGGAAGGGGACCCAGTACTTC	CASSVDWKGTQYF
-	TRBV15	-	TRBJ1-1	TGTGCCACCAGCAGAGATTCAAGAGTAACTGAAGCTTTCTTT	CATSRDSRVTEAFF
-	TRBV5-1	TRBD2	TRBJ2-3	TGCGCCAGCAGCCAGACGGGGACTAGCGAAGCAGATACGCAGTATTTT	CASSQTGTSEADTQYF
-	TRBV28	-	TRBJ2-5	TGTGCCAACTGCGATCGACTAGGGGAGACCCAGTACTTC	CANCDRLGETQYF
-	TRBV6-1	-	TRBJ1-1	TGTGCCAGCAGTGAAACGTTGAACACTGAAGCTTTCTTT	CASSETLNTEAFF
-	TRBV28	-	TRBJ2-4	TGTGCCAGCAGTATCCAAAAACAGGGGAGGCCCGTTCAGTACTTC	CASSIQKQGRPVQYF
-	TRBV12-5	TRBD1	TRBJ2-1	TGTGCTAGTGGGCGGACAGGGTCGTACAATGAGCAGTTCTTC	CASGRTGSYNEQFF
-	TRBV6-6	-	TRBJ2-7	TGTGCCAGCAGTTACTCGGGCGAGCAGTACTTC	CASSYSGEQYF
few	TRBV18	-	TRBJ2-2	TGTGCCAGCTCACCAAGCACCACCGGGGAGCTGTTTTTT	CASSPSTTGELFF
-	TRBV5-1	-	TRBJ1-4	TGCGCCAGCAGGTGGCGGGATTCAACTAATGAAAAACTGTTTTTT	CASRWRDSTNEKLFF
once	TRBV6-6	-	TRBJ2-5	TGTGCCAGCAGTTGGACGCGAGAGACCCAGTACTTC	CASSWTRETQYF
-	TRBV6-1	-	TRBJ2-7	TGTGCCAGCACGGAGGGGTCGAAGCAGTACTTC	CASTEGSKQYF